A single sample is the source of the 2 T cell receptor beta chains below, sequenced in a study of T cells in Graves' hyperthyroidism and ophthalmopathy. Template material for amplifying TCR beta CDR3 regions consisted of RNA transcripts. First-round RT-PCR of the TCR CDR3 relied on the HTBI primer set. MiXCR was run by TCRdb on the multiplex PCR reads, yielding one entry per CDR3 protein. Of about 400,000 distinct CDR3 sequences in the sample, more than 12% were seen once. Sequenced: blood. All receptors derive from a woman aged 25 to 39 with Graves' hyperthyroidism.

This clonotype occurred many times. The CDR3 loop reads CATSDPEGQGGDYCNQPQHF. In DNA form, the CDR3 reads TGTGCCACCAGTGATCCGGAGGGACAGGGTGGGGACTATTGCAATCAGCCCCAGCATTTT. This chain links TRBV24-1 with TRBJ1-5, with TRBD1 matching 9 bases. This CDR3 is 20 amino acids long. V was pared by 3 bases and J by 2 bases, with 16 bases of the junction left unmatched. Per the germline V gene, CDR1 is KGHDR and CDR2 is SFDVKD.

This clonotype has ten or more counts. This rearrangement joins TRBV3-1 to TRBJ2-2; D is unresolved. Germline V gene data show CDR1 as LGHDT and CDR2 as YNNKEL (reference sequence). CDR3 length equals 14 residues. V lost 6 bases to trimming and J lost 3 bases, with 11 bases between them. CDR3 amino acids: CASRPLGDTGELFF. The CDR3 region has the DNA TGTGCCAGCAGGCCTCTAGGAGACACCGGGGAGCTGTTTTTT.